These T cell receptor beta chains were read from a single sample in a study of T cell responses to AZD1222 COVID-19 vaccine. Libraries were prepared by immunoSEQ multiplex PCR; TCRdb keeps only in-frame clonotypes and omits some of them. The sample carries just under 90,000 clones, 70% to 90% recorded once. The sequenced sample was peripheral blood, obtained 28 days after the second AZD1222 dose. The receptors here all came from an adult who received the AZD1222 COVID-19 vaccine. CDR3s include the opening cysteine and the closing phenylalanine or tryptophan.

cdr3_aa v_call
CATSRGPVGTDTQYF TRBV15
CASSPGSGPGNTIYF TRBV14
CASSLIGTGRMRAKNIQYF TRBV11-3
CASSLVSQGGEKLFF TRBV5-1
CASSWNDNTYNEQFF TRBV7-9
CASSQRGQGAGSNQPQHF TRBV23-1
CASSFGKVPTLEQYF TRBV5-4
CAWNRANTEAFF TRBV30
CATSRDRGFRNTIYF TRBV15
CASSGTEKNLYGYTF TRBV2
CASSQGLVNTGELFF TRBV4-2
CASSKAGGRNQPQHF TRBV21-1
CASSATVNTEAFF TRBV19
CASNERDRPSYEQYF TRBV6-5
CASLTGPLSGGYTF TRBV30
CASSLGSGGTGELFF TRBV5-1
CASSSSSGAGLDTQYF TRBV7-2
CAIERGRTYEQYF TRBV6-5
CASSSGPGDQPQHF TRBV5-1
CASSPKETQYF TRBV12-3/TRBV12-4
CASSPAMAWATNTEAFF TRBV5-5
CASSIRQNTEAFF TRBV6-5
CASSLRLGSSGANVLTF TRBV7-8
CASSPRTSGQETQYF TRBV28
CASSYGNRGFNSPLHF TRBV6-2/TRBV6-3
CASSPTRQANYGYTF TRBV3-1/TRBV3-2
CASGGPQETQYF TRBV25-1
CASSQETGKGEAFF TRBV4-3
CASSLGQTNTEAFF TRBV7-9
CASSRLEGAGLYNEQFF TRBV11-2
CASSQERASEDNEQFF TRBV4-2
CASSMTALNEQFF TRBV11-2
CASSLQGAKTEAFF TRBV5-4
CASSERVGRTSSGPQHF TRBV10-1
CASSVEWGGNYEQYF TRBV9
CASSLGTQGNTGELFF TRBV5-1
CASSLGPVGPDTQYF TRBV7-2
CASSQNRGNTEAFF TRBV3-1/TRBV3-2
CASSDPWGGTGELFF TRBV6-1
CASTVAGTGNTEAFF TRBV2
CASSDSGLGTDTQYF TRBV6-4
CASSGGTSGRATNEKLFF TRBV5-1
CATRVPSSYNSPLHF TRBV6-5
CSVVGGVSGNTIYF TRBV29-1
CASSPANEQFF TRBV11-3
CATRPAGTNFEAFF TRBV15
CASSSIYQPQHF TRBV28
CASSQDSGGAYEQYF TRBV4-1
CASSLRNRGRLDTIYF TRBV7-9
CASRTTALSEAFF TRBV2
CASSWVRGDRKYEQYF TRBV6-5
CAWGRGNYGYTF TRBV30
CASSLSADTQYF TRBV12-3/TRBV12-4
CASLERKGLDGYTF TRBV6-5